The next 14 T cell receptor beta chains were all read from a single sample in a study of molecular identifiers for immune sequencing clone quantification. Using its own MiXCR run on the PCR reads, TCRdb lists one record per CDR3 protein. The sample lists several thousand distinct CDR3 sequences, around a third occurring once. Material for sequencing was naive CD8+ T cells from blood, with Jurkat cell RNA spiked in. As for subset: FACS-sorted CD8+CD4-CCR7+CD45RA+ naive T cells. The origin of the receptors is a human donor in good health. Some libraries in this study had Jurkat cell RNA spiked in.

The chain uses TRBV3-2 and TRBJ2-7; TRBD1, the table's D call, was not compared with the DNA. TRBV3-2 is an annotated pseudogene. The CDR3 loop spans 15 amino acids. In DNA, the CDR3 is TGTGCCAGCAGCCGAGCCGGGACAGGGGAGCACGAGCAGTACTTC. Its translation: CASSRAGTGEHEQYF.

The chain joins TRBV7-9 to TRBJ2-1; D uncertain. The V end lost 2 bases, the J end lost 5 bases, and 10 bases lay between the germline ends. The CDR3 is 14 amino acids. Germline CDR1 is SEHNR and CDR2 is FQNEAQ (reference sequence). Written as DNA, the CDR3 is TGTGCCAGCAGCTTACATATTTCGGACAATGAGCAGTTCTTC. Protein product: CASSLHISDNEQFF. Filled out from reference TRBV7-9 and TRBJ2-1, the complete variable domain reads DTGVSQNPRHKITKRGQNVTFRCDPISEHNRLYWYRQTLGQGPEFLTYFQNEAQLEKSRLLSDRFSAERPKGSFSTLEIQRTEQGDSAMYLCASSLHISDNEQFFGPGTRLTVL.

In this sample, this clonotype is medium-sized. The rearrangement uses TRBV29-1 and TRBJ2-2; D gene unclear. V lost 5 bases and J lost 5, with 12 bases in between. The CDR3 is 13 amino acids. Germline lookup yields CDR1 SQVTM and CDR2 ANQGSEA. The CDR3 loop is CSVPGRKTGELFF. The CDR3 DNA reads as TGCAGCGTTCCCGGCCGGAAAACCGGGGAGCTGTTTTTT.

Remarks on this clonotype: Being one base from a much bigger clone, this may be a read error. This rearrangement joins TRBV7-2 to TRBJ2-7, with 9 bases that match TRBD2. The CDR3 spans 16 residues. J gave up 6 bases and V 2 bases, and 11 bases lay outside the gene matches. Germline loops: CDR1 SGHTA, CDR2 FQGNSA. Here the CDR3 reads CASSLRGAGGAAEQYF. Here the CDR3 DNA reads TGTGCCAGCAGCTTAAGGGGAGCGGGAGGAGCTGCCGAGCAGTACTTC.

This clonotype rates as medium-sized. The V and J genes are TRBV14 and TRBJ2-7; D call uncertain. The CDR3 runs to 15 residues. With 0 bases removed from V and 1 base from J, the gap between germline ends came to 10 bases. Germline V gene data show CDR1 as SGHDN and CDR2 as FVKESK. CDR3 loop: CASSQDLGRSYEQYF. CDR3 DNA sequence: TGTGCCAGCAGCCAAGATCTAGGACGGTCCTACGAGCAGTACTTC.

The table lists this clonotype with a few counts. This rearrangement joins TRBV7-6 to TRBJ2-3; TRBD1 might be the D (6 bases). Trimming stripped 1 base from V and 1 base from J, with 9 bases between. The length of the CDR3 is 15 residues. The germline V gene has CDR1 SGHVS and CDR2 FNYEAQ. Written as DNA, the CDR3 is TGTGCCAGCAGCTTAGGAGGGGGACGCACAGATACGCAGTATTTT. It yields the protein CASSLGGGRTDTQYF.

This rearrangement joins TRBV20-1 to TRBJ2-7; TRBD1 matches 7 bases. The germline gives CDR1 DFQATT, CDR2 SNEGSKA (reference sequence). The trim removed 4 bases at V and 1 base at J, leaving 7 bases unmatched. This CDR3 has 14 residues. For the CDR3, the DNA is TGCAGTGCTAACTTTGGGGACAGATCCTACGAGCAGTACTTC. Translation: CSANFGDRSYEQYF.

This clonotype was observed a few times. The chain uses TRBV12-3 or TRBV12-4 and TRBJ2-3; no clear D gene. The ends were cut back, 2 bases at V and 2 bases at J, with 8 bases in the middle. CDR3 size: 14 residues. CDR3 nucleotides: TGTGCCAGCAGTTTATACGCGGACACAGATACGCAGTATTTT. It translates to CASSLYADTDTQYF.

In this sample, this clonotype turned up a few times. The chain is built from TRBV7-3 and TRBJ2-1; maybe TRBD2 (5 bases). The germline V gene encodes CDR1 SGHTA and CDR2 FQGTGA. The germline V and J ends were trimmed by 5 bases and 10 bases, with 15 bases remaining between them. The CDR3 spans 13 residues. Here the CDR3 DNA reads TGTGCCAGCAGCCTTCAAGCGGCAGACGAGCAGTTCTTC. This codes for CASSLQAADEQFF.

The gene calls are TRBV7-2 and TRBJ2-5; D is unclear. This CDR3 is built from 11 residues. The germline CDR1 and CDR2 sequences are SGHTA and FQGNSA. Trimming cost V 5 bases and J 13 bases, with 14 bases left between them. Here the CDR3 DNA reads TGTGCCAGCAGCCAGGTCGGCCGGCGGTACTTC. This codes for CASSQVGRRYF.

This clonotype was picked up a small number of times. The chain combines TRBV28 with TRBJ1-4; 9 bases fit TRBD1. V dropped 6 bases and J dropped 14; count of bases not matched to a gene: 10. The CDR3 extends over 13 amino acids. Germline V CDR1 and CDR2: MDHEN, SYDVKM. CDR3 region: CASRPGTGSQLFF. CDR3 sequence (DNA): TGTGCCAGCAGGCCCGGGACAGGGAGCCAGCTGTTTTTT. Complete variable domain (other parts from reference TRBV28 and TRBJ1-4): DVKVTQSSRYLVKRTGEKVFLECVQDMDHENMFWYRQDPGLGLRLIYFSYDVKMKEKGDIPEGYSVSREKKERFSLILESASTNQTSMYLCASRPGTGSQLFFGSGTQLSVL.

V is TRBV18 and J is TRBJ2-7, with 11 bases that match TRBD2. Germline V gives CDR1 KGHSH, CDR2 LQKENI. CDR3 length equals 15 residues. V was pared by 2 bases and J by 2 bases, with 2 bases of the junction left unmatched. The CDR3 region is CASSPVAGGPYEQYF. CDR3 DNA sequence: TGTGCCAGCTCACCAGTAGCGGGAGGGCCCTACGAGCAGTACTTC.

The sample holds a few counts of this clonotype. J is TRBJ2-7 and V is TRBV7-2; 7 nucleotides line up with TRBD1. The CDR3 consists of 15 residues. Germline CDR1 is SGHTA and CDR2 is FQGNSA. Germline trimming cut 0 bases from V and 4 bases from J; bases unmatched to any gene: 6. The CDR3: CASSLASTGWYEQYF. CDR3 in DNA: TGTGCCAGCAGCTTAGCATCGACAGGGTGGTACGAGCAGTACTTC. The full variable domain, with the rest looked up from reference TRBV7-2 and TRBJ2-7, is GAGVSQSPSNKVTEKGKDVELRCDPISGHTALYWYRQSLGQGLEFLIYFQGNSAPDKSGLPSDRFSAERTGGSVSTLTIQRTQQEDSAVYLCASSLASTGWYEQYFGPGTRLTVT.

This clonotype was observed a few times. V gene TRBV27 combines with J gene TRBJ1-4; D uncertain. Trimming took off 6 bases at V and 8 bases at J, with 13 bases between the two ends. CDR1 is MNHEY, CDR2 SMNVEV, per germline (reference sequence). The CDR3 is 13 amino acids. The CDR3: CASRGLLFEKLFF. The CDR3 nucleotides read TGTGCCAGCAGAGGCCTGCTCTTCGAAAAACTGTTTTTT.